This T cell receptor beta chain emerged from a study of blood T cell repertoires in COVID-19. For the study at large: Acute and convalescent COVID-19 specimens originated in the United States, Italy and Spain.

The length of the CDR3 is 14 residues. Germline CDR1 reads SGHRS; CDR2 reads YFSETQ. Trimming took 4 bases from V and 5 from J, leaving 15 bases between them. In the source study's methods: Using reference gene primer amplification, nucleated cell counts were estimated. Clones were sequenced by immunoSEQ multiplex PCR, and TCRdb holds only the in-frame ones, with some missing. The DNA gave D and trimming, while V, J and clone size come from that table. The sample holds 50,000 or so clones, approximately 85% seen once. The TCR comes from a human donor in a cohort sampled during active COVID-19. Sequenced material: peripheral blood. The rearrangement links TRBV5-1 to TRBJ2-5; possibly TRBD1 for D (6 bases). CDR3 sequence (DNA): TGCGCCAGCAGCAAGACAGGCCCAAGGGAGACCCAGTACTTC. It yields the protein CASSKTGPRETQYF. The whole variable domain, filled in from reference TRBV5-1 and TRBJ2-5, reads KAGVTQTPRYLIKTRGQQVTLSCSPISGHRSVSWYQQTPGQGLQFLFEYFSETQRNKGNFPGRFSGRQFSNSRSEMNVSTLELGDSALYLCASSKTGPRETQYFGPGTRLLVL.